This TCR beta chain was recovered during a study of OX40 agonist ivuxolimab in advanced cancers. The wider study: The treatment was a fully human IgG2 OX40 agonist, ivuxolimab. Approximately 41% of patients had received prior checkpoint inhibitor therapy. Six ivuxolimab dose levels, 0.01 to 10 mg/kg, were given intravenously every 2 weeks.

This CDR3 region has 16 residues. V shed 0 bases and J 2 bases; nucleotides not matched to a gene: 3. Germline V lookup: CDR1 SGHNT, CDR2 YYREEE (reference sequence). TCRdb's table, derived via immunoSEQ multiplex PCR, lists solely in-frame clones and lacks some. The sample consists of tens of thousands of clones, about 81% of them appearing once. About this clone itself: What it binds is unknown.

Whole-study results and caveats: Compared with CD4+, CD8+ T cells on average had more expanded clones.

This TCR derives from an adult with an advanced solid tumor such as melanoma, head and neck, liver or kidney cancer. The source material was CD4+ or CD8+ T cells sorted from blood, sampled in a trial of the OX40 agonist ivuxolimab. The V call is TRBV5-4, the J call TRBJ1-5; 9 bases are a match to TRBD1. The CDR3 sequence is CASSLGGQGRNQPQHF. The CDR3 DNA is TGTGCCAGCAGCTTGGGGGGACAGGGTCGCAATCAGCCCCAGCATTTT.